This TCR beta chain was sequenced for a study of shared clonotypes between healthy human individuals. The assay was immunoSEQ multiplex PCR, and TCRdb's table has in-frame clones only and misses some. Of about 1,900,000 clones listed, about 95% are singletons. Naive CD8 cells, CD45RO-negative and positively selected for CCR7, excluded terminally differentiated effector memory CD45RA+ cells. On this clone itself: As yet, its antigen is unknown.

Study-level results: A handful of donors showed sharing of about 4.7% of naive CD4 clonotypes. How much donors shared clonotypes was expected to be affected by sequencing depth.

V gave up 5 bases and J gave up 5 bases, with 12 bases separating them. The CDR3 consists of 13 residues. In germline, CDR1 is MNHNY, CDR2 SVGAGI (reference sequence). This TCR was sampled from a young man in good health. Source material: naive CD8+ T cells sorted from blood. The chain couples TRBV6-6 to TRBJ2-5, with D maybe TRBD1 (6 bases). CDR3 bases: TGTGCCAGCAGTGCACAGGGTCAGGAGACCCAGTACTTC. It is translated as CASSAQGQETQYF.